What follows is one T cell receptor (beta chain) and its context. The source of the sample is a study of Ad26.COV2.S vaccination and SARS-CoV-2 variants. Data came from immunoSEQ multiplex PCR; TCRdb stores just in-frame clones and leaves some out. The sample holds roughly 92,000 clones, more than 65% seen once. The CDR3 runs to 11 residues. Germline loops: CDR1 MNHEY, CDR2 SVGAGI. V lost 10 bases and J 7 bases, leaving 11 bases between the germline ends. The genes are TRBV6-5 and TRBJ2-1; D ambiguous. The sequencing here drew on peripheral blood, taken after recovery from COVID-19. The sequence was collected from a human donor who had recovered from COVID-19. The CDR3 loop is CATDWDNEQFF. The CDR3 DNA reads TGTGCCACCGACTGGGATAATGAGCAGTTCTTC.